A selection of T cell receptor beta chains follows, all from one sample in a study of breast tumors, draining lymph nodes, adjacent tissues. TCRdb independently ran MiXCR on the multiplex PCR reads; one entry per CDR3 protein. This repertoire shows over 150,000 distinct CDR3 sequences, about 33% found once; its top ten account for about 3.9%. Material for sequencing was axillary lymph node tissue. These receptors came from a female donor with breast cancer. Some clones in this sample may be carry-over from other donors' samples. Both conserved end residues are part of each CDR3. A D gene is named only where the DNA matches it firmly. Only part of the rows carry a size: once, few, many, or a class if the clone is expanded.

j_gene: TRBJ1-4
v_gene: TRBV5-1
abundance: many
d_gene: TRBD1
CDR3aa: CASSLEGGVGEKLFF
CDR3nt: TGCGCCAGCAGCTTGGAAGGGGGCGTCGGTGAAAAACTGTTTTTT

j_gene: TRBJ2-7
v_gene: TRBV15
abundance: many
d_gene: TRBD2
CDR3aa: CATSRGGGNLDLDEQYF
CDR3nt: TGTGCCACCAGCAGAGGGGGGGGGAACCTCGATCTGGACGAGCAGTACTTC

j_gene: TRBJ2-5
v_gene: TRBV10-3
abundance: many
d_gene: .
CDR3aa: CAISGAGLNGETQYF
CDR3nt: TGTGCCATCAGTGGGGCGGGCCTCAACGGGGAGACCCAGTACTTC

j_gene: TRBJ2-7
v_gene: TRBV5-6
abundance: few
d_gene: TRBD2
CDR3aa: CASSRLAAYEQYF
CDR3nt: TGTGCCAGCAGTAGACTAGCGGCCTACGAGCAGTACTTC

j_gene: TRBJ2-1
v_gene: TRBV24-1
abundance: many
d_gene: .
CDR3aa: CATSDTTGGRSYNEQFF
CDR3nt: TGTGCCACCAGTGATACGACGGGGGGCAGGTCCTACAATGAGCAGTTCTTC

j_gene: TRBJ2-3
v_gene: TRBV7-2
abundance: many
d_gene: TRBD1
CDR3aa: CASSLPTGKAADTQYF
CDR3nt: TGTGCCAGCAGCTTGCCGACAGGGAAGGCAGCAGATACGCAGTATTTT

j_gene: TRBJ2-7
v_gene: TRBV19
abundance: many
d_gene: TRBD2
CDR3aa: CASSITSGGLSYEQYF
CDR3nt: TGTGCCAGTAGTATCACAAGCGGGGGGCTCTCCTACGAGCAGTACTTC

j_gene: TRBJ2-7
v_gene: TRBV7-9
abundance: many
d_gene: TRBD1
CDR3aa: CASSLRQGAENEQYF
CDR3nt: TGTGCCAGCAGCTTAAGACAGGGGGCGGAGAACGAGCAGTACTTC

j_gene: TRBJ2-7
v_gene: TRBV6-5
abundance: .
d_gene: TRBD1
CDR3aa: CASSHRDRGREQYF
CDR3nt: TGTGCCAGCAGTCACCGGGACAGGGGCCGCGAGCAGTACTTC

j_gene: TRBJ2-1
v_gene: TRBV10-1
abundance: many
d_gene: .
CDR3aa: CASSGNSYNEQFF
CDR3nt: TGCGCCAGCAGTGGGAATAGTTACAATGAGCAGTTCTTC

j_gene: TRBJ2-7
v_gene: TRBV11-1
abundance: .
d_gene: .
CDR3aa: CASSSGLTTAEQYF
CDR3nt: TGTGCCAGCAGCTCTGGACTTACTACCGCCGAGCAGTACTTC

j_gene: TRBJ2-7
v_gene: TRBV11-2
abundance: many
d_gene: .
CDR3aa: CASSLVGGTAYEQYF
CDR3nt: TGTGCCAGCAGCTTAGTGGGGGGGACAGCCTACGAGCAGTACTTC

j_gene: TRBJ2-1
v_gene: TRBV12-5
abundance: many
d_gene: TRBD2
CDR3aa: CASPTGGDPNEQFF
CDR3nt: TGTGCTAGTCCCACCGGGGGGGATCCCAATGAGCAGTTCTTC

j_gene: TRBJ2-3
v_gene: TRBV10-3
abundance: .
d_gene: .
CDR3aa: CASLVGLVATDAQYF
CDR3nt: TGTGCCAGCCTGGTCGGGCTGGTCGCGACAGACGCGCAGTATTTT

j_gene: TRBJ2-1
v_gene: TRBV2
abundance: many
d_gene: TRBD2
CDR3aa: CASREAPGPRGDEQFF
CDR3nt: TGTGCCAGCAGGGAAGCTCCGGGACCCCGGGGGGATGAGCAGTTCTTC

j_gene: TRBJ1-6
v_gene: TRBV6-1
abundance: .
d_gene: .
CDR3aa: CASSANREDNSPLHF
CDR3nt: TGTGCCAGCAGCGCAAACAGGGAAGATAATTCACCCCTCCACTTT

j_gene: TRBJ2-3
v_gene: TRBV9
abundance: .
d_gene: .
CDR3aa: CASSAYRTDTQYF
CDR3nt: TGTGCCAGCAGCGCTTACAGAACAGATACGCAGTATTTT

j_gene: TRBJ1-1
v_gene: TRBV10-2
abundance: .
d_gene: .
CDR3aa: CASSSDSNTEAFF
CDR3nt: TGCGCCAGCAGCTCCGACAGCAACACTGAAGCTTTCTTT

j_gene: TRBJ1-2
v_gene: TRBV5-5
abundance: many
d_gene: TRBD1
CDR3aa: CASSRTNRGLPPGYTF
CDR3nt: TGTGCCAGCAGCCGTACTAACAGGGGGCTACCCCCAGGCTACACCTTC

j_gene: TRBJ2-7
v_gene: TRBV6-2/TRBV6-3
abundance: .
d_gene: .
CDR3aa: CASSHTREQYF
CDR3nt: TGTGCCAGCAGTCATACGCGGGAGCAGTACTTC

j_gene: TRBJ2-3
v_gene: TRBV7-6
abundance: many
d_gene: TRBD2
CDR3aa: CASSSGASGSINTQYF
CDR3nt: TGTGCCAGCAGCTCCGGGGCTAGCGGGAGCATCAATACGCAGTATTTT

j_gene: TRBJ2-7
v_gene: TRBV2
abundance: many
d_gene: .
CDR3aa: CASSEIQYEQYF
CDR3nt: TGTGCCAGCAGTGAAATACAGTACGAGCAGTACTTC

j_gene: TRBJ2-5
v_gene: TRBV15
abundance: many
d_gene: .
CDR3aa: CATSREIQETQYF
CDR3nt: TGTGCCACCAGCAGGGAGATACAAGAGACCCAGTACTTC

j_gene: TRBJ2-2
v_gene: TRBV7-7
abundance: once
d_gene: TRBD2
CDR3aa: CASSVSGTSGFDGELFF
CDR3nt: TGTGCTAGCAGCGTATCCGGGACTAGCGGGTTTGACGGGGAGCTGTTTTTT

j_gene: TRBJ1-1
v_gene: TRBV29-1
abundance: .
d_gene: .
CDR3aa: CGVVSEAFF
CDR3nt: TGCGGCGTGGTCTCTGAAGCTTTCTTT

j_gene: TRBJ2-7
v_gene: TRBV5-4
abundance: many
d_gene: TRBD2
CDR3aa: CASSDRGLAGVLSYEQYF
CDR3nt: TGTGCCAGCAGCGACCGGGGACTAGCGGGAGTACTCTCCTACGAGCAGTACTTC

j_gene: TRBJ2-7
v_gene: TRBV20-1
abundance: many
d_gene: .
CDR3aa: CSALARVGYEQYF
CDR3nt: TGCAGTGCTCTTGCGAGGGTGGGCTACGAGCAGTACTTC

j_gene: TRBJ2-3
v_gene: TRBV20-1
abundance: few
d_gene: TRBD2
CDR3aa: CSARVLRTLAGGPPPTDTQYF
CDR3nt: TGCAGTGCTAGAGTACTTCGGACTTTAGCGGGAGGACCCCCCCCCACAGATACGCAGTATTTT

j_gene: TRBJ1-5
v_gene: TRBV7-2
abundance: many
d_gene: .
CDR3aa: CASSLKPPFQGVVQPQHF
CDR3nt: TGTGCCAGCAGCTTAAAGCCCCCTTTCCAGGGAGTAGTTCAGCCCCAGCATTTT

j_gene: TRBJ2-7
v_gene: TRBV6-5
abundance: .
d_gene: .
CDR3aa: CAGKLGRSSYEQYF
CDR3nt: TGTGCCGGGAAGCTGGGGAGAAGCTCCTACGAGCAGTACTTC

j_gene: TRBJ1-5
v_gene: TRBV5-6
abundance: many
d_gene: .
CDR3aa: CASSWFGGVSNQPQHF
CDR3nt: TGTGCCAGCAGCTGGTTCGGGGGGGTGAGCAATCAGCCCCAGCATTTT

j_gene: TRBJ2-6
v_gene: TRBV5-6
abundance: many
d_gene: TRBD1
CDR3aa: CASSLRGQVDRANVLTF
CDR3nt: TGTGCCAGCAGCTTGCGGGGACAGGTCGACCGGGCCAACGTCCTGACTTTC

j_gene: TRBJ1-3
v_gene: TRBV2
abundance: many
d_gene: .
CDR3aa: CASSERDTIYF
CDR3nt: TGTGCCAGCAGTGAAAGGGACACCATATATTTT

j_gene: TRBJ2-2
v_gene: TRBV5-1
abundance: many
d_gene: .
CDR3aa: CASSPRITGELFF
CDR3nt: TGCGCCAGCAGTCCGCGTATTACCGGGGAGCTGTTTTTT

j_gene: TRBJ2-5
v_gene: TRBV6-5
abundance: many
d_gene: .
CDR3aa: CASRLKETQYF
CDR3nt: TGTGCCAGCAGACTGAAAGAGACCCAGTACTTC

j_gene: TRBJ2-7
v_gene: TRBV11-3
abundance: many
d_gene: .
CDR3aa: CASSPHGPRQGYEQYF
CDR3nt: TGTGCCAGCAGCCCCCACGGTCCAAGGCAGGGATACGAGCAGTACTTC

j_gene: TRBJ2-1
v_gene: TRBV7-9
abundance: many
d_gene: .
CDR3aa: CASSLVGRSYNEQFF
CDR3nt: TGTGCCAGCAGCTTAGTGGGTCGCTCCTACAATGAGCAGTTCTTC

j_gene: TRBJ2-7
v_gene: TRBV14
abundance: many
d_gene: TRBD1
CDR3aa: CASSQEGSTGTASYEQYF
CDR3nt: TGTGCCAGCAGCCAAGAAGGTAGTACCGGGACAGCCTCCTACGAGCAGTACTTC

j_gene: TRBJ2-3
v_gene: TRBV6-6
abundance: .
d_gene: .
CDR3aa: CANSFGHPSTDTQNF
CDR3nt: TGTGCCAACAGCTTCGGACACCCCAGCACAGATACGCAGAATTTT

j_gene: TRBJ2-3
v_gene: TRBV10-1
abundance: many
d_gene: TRBD2
CDR3aa: CASSESQAGADTQYF
CDR3nt: TGCGCCAGCAGTGAGTCGCAAGCGGGGGCAGATACGCAGTATTTT